What follows describes a single T cell receptor beta chain. What it recognizes is unknown. This sample is part of a study of OX40 agonist ivuxolimab in advanced cancers. In the study overall: Subjects had a mean age of about 57 years, with a range of about 23 to 79; roughly 80% were male. Regarding the study as a whole: Average numbers of expanded clones were greater in CD8+ T cells than in CD4+.

Produced via immunoSEQ multiplex PCR; TCRdb's table is partial and in-frame only. Among 65,000 to 80,000 clones listed, 84% were seen once. Trimming took 7 bases from V and 2 from J; bases not matched to a gene: 16. CDR1 is WSHSY and CDR2 is SAAADI in the germline V gene. There are 18 residues in the CDR3. This chain links TRBV10-2 with TRBJ2-7, with 11 bases matching TRBD2. This clonotype was sampled from an adult with an advanced solid tumor such as melanoma, head and neck, liver or kidney cancer. The specimen was CD4+ or CD8+ T cells sorted from blood, collected in a trial of the OX40 agonist ivuxolimab. CDR3 nucleotides: TGCGCCAGCACCTCCGAGGGCAAGCTAGCGGGAGGCACCTACGAGCAGTACTTC. This translates into CASTSEGKLAGGTYEQYF.